This T cell receptor beta chain stems from a study of shared clonotypes between healthy human individuals. Study overall: Donors had three CD4 naive, three CD4 memory, two CD8 naive and one CD8 memory plate apiece.

Replicate sorted-subset PCRs were loaded with approximately 190 ng DNA, about 31,000 T cell genomes. Clones were sequenced by immunoSEQ multiplex PCR, and TCRdb holds only the in-frame ones, with some missing. The top ten clones hold roughly 0.45% of a sample with around 1.6 million clones, 98% of them seen once. Whole-study results and caveats: Sampling involved blood alone; tissue repertoires likely differ. Among the subsets, naive ones generally showed larger estimated richness than memory ones.

Regarding this clone: The antigen is unknown.

Looked up from germline, CDR1 is SGHNT and CDR2 is YYREEE (reference sequence). The CDR3 length is 13 residues. V lost 4 bases to trimming and J lost 4 bases, with 9 bases between them. The clonotype was recovered from a man aged 25-45 years in good health. Sequences were obtained from naive CD4+ T cells sorted from blood. The subset here: CD45RA+ positively selected. The rearrangement links TRBV5-4 to TRBJ1-3, with D unclear. CDR3 coding DNA: TGTGCCAGCAGCCTCACAGAGGGAAACACCATATATTTT. Amino acid sequence: CASSLTEGNTIYF. Together with reference TRBV5-4 and TRBJ1-3, the CDR3 gives the full variable domain: ETGVTQSPTHLIKTRGQQVTLRCSSQSGHNTVSWYQQALGQGPQFIFQYYREEENGRGNFPPRFSGLQFPNYSSELNVNALELDDSALYLCASSLTEGNTIYFGEGSWLTVV.